This TCR beta chain was obtained from a study of blood T cell repertoires in COVID-19. The Seattle patients, enrolled during active infection, were followed longitudinally. Germline CDR1 is SGDLS and CDR2 is YYNGEE. V shed 7 bases and J 4 bases; nucleotides not matched to a gene: 11. The CDR3 totals 15 residues. Method: immunoSEQ multiplex PCR; TCRdb's copy keeps in-frame clones and lacks some. The table lists under 200,000 clones, over 80% of them singletons, with about 8.8% in the top ten. The chain combines TRBV9 with TRBJ1-2; 9 nucleotides line up with TRBD1. Sequenced input: peripheral blood. The TCR sequence derives from a woman older than 75 with COVID-19, enrolled during active disease. CDR3 in amino acids: CASRRQGELIYGYTF. The CDR3 region has the DNA TGTGCCAGCCGCAGACAGGGGGAACTGATCTATGGCTACACCTTC.